The 9 T cell receptor beta chains below all came from one sample that was sequenced in a study of blood T cell repertoires in COVID-19. Sequencing was performed with immunoSEQ multiplex PCR; in TCRdb, only in-frame clones are kept and a portion is missing. This table has around 170,000 clones, approximately 88% appearing once. The material sequenced was peripheral blood. All receptors come from a woman in her twenties or thirties with acute or convalescent COVID-19.

The genes are TRBV19 and TRBJ2-3, with a possible D match to TRBD2 (6 bases). Per the germline V gene, CDR1 is LNHDA and CDR2 is SQIVND (reference sequence). The CDR3 spans 16 residues. V lost 7 bases to trimming and J lost 2 bases, with 19 bases between them. In DNA, the CDR3 is TGTGCCAGTAAACGGTTCGGCGGGACTTTCACAGATACGCAGTATTTT. Protein: CASKRFGGTFTDTQYF.

J is TRBJ1-5 and V is TRBV10-2; 7 positions match TRBD1. The germline V gene has CDR1 WSHSY and CDR2 SAAADI. Trimming cost V 4 bases and J 4 bases; bases outside gene matches: 1. The CDR3 extends over 13 amino acids. CDR3 nucleotide sequence: TGCGCCAGCAGTGTGACAGGGAATCAGCCCCAGCATTTT. This codes for CASSVTGNQPQHF.

V gene TRBV30 combines with J gene TRBJ2-6; D is unresolved. The CDR3 is 13 amino acids. V was shortened by 0 bases and J by 3 bases, with 3 bases between the two germline ends. CDR1 and CDR2 (germline): GTSNPN, SVGIG (reference sequence). Here the CDR3 reads CAWSVHGANVLTF. The CDR3 DNA reads TGTGCCTGGAGTGTACATGGGGCCAACGTCCTGACTTTC. Full variable domain (outside the CDR3, taken from reference TRBV30 and TRBJ2-6): SQTIHQWPATLVQPVGSPLSLECTVEGTSNPNLYWYRQAAGRGLQLLFYSVGIGQISSEVPQNLSASRPQDRQFILSSKKLLLSDSGFYLCAWSVHGANVLTFGAGSRLTVL.

As for this clone: The junction departs from germline at one end; a sequencing error may be responsible. The rearrangement uses TRBV18 and TRBJ1-1; D may be TRBD1 (5 bases). The CDR3 runs 13 residues. Germline lookup yields CDR1 KGHSH and CDR2 LQKENI. The CDR3 DNA sequence: TGTGCCAGCTCACCACAGGGGAACATTGAACCTTTCTTT. Translating gives CASSPQGNIEPFF.

The chain couples TRBV11-3 to TRBJ2-2; maybe TRBD1 (5 bases). With 1 base removed from V and 4 bases from J, the gap between germline ends came to 10 bases. This CDR3 contains 15 residues. Germline V gene sequence: CDR1 SGHNT, CDR2 YENEEA. As DNA, the CDR3 is TGTGCCAGCAGCTTAGGGGGCCATCCCACCGGGGAGCTGTTTTTT. Residues: CASSLGGHPTGELFF. The variable domain in full, completed from reference TRBV11-3 and TRBJ2-2, reads EAGVVQSPRYKIIEKKQPVAFWCNPISGHNTLYWYLQNLGQGPELLIRYENEEAVDDSQLPKDRFSAERLKGVDSTLKIQPAELGDSAVYLCASSLGGHPTGELFFGEGSRLTVL.

J is TRBJ2-7 and V is TRBV7-9; either TRBD1 or TRBD2 may fit D (5 bases each). Germline V gives CDR1 SEHNR, CDR2 FQNEAQ (reference sequence). Trimming removed 10 bases from V and 4 bases from J, with 11 bases in between. This CDR3 is built from 11 residues. CDR3 nucleotide sequence: TGTGCCATCAGGGCGGGTTACGAGCAGTACTTC. Protein sequence: CAIRAGYEQYF.

The chain combines TRBV18 with TRBJ2-1; 7 bases match TRBD2. This CDR3 has 12 residues. Germline CDR1 and CDR2: KGHSH and LQKENI. With 6 bases clipped from V and 10 bases from J, the junction kept 6 bases outside the gene matches. The CDR3: CASSTRGDEQFF. CDR3 DNA: TGTGCCAGCTCGACCCGGGGGGACGAGCAGTTCTTC. The entire variable domain, with the rest obtained from reference TRBV18 and TRBJ2-1, is as follows: NAGVMQNPRHLVRRRGQEARLRCSPMKGHSHVYWYRQLPEEGLKFMVYLQKENIIDESGMPKERFSAEFPKEGPSILRIQQVVRGDSAAYFCASSTRGDEQFFGPGTRLTVL.

V and J are TRBV12-5 and TRBJ2-5; D not certain. The CDR3 is 13 residues long. Germline V gene sequence: CDR1 LGHNT, CDR2 FRNRAP. Trimming left V 0 bases short and J 5 bases short, with 7 bases between. CDR3 nucleotides: TGTGCTAGTGGTTTGGTACTCAGGGAGACCCAGTACTTC. Amino acid sequence: CASGLVLRETQYF.

This sequence joins TRBV6-5 and TRBJ2-4, with TRBD2 identical over 8 bases. The CDR3 is made up of 12 amino acids. With 8 bases clipped from V and 9 bases from J, the junction kept 6 bases outside the gene matches. Germline CDR1 reads MNHEY; CDR2 reads SVGAGI. The CDR3 spells CASSGAGGIQYF. CDR3 coding DNA: TGTGCCAGCTCAGGGGCGGGGGGCATTCAGTACTTC.